The source of this T cell receptor (beta chain) is a study of shared clonotypes between healthy human individuals (dated by TCRdb to between 2020 and 2021). Background on the whole study: Three men and two women, aged 18 to 49 years, made up the cohort. To increase sequencing depth and limit assay-specific biases, TCR repertoire library preparation and sequencing were carried out by different laboratories using diverse techniques. Between about 0.94 and 8.9 billion PBMCs per donor were obtained by leukapheresis. The study deeply sequenced blood TCR repertoires of several healthy adults to estimate repertoire size and the extent of clonotype sharing between individuals.

Donors were healthy HIV-negative adults with no recently reported acute infections or vaccinations. Only Caucasian adults living in Nashville, Tennessee, USA were represented among the donors. For unsorted samples, 84 million or so PBMCs were counted, and genomic DNA was extracted using the QIAamp DNA Blood Mini kit. After blood collection by leukapheresis, PBMCs were isolated using Ficoll-Histopaque density gradient centrifugation and then cryopreserved in the vapor phase of liquid nitrogen. Results the study describes overall, beyond this receptor: Sampling was restricted to blood, and TCR repertoires in tissue are likely to differ from TCR repertoires in blood. Pairwise subsampling indicated that sequencing depth was expected to affect the degree of clonotype sharing among donors. The small number of donors limited the genetic and exposure-history diversity represented.

CDR1 and CDR2 are read off the germline V gene as SGHRS and YFSETQ. The junction shows trimming of 2 bases on V and 8 bases on J, and the gene matches do not reach 5 bases of it. The CDR3, cysteine through phenylalanine, is 14 amino acids long. Only the CDR3 part of the read is kept: 42 bases, read in frame from the first base. A remark on this clone: The clone's antigen remains unknown. Base-call qualities are not available, and no considerably larger clone is one nucleotide away.

Using the deep immunoSEQ assay, multiplex PCR amplified TCR CDR3 regions from genomic DNA. For each cell subset, the extracted genomic DNA was distributed evenly across all wells of several immunoSEQ 96-well plates, and each plate served as one replicate. For unsorted PBMC, each replicate PCR was loaded with approximately 300 ng genomic DNA, equivalent to around 30,000 T cell genomes. Ten immunoSEQ deep assay plates were used to sequence unsorted PBMC genomic DNA. Purified libraries were quantified with a Qubit 3.0 fluorometer, sized on a Bioanalyzer 2100, and re-quantified with the KAPA Library Quantification kit. Every immunoSEQ 96-well plate was sequenced on a dedicated single-read 150-cycle Illumina NextSeq 550 flow cell. The published analysis was carried out like this. Because the immunoSEQ output included only junctional sequences and no quality scores, the filtering could not be the same as the filtering used for full-length reads. Sequences were annotated with PyIR, a Python wrapper for IgBLAST v1.9, and V/J genes and CDR3 were assigned using IMGT germline references. Any read was removed if the V/J assignment was weak (E-value above 1e-6), the CDR3 was missing, or the read contained stop codons, out-of-frame junctions, or ambiguous translated residues. A V3J clonotype was defined by an identical inferred V gene, J gene, and CDR3 amino acid sequence. Percentage overlap between repertoires was computed as shared unique clonotypes divided by the size of the smaller repertoire. Three approaches were used to assess repertoire richness: RTK rarefaction, the Chao1 estimator, and Recon v2.1 estimates of unobserved clonotypes. TCRdb obtained this table from immuneACCESS and retained in-frame rearrangements with V and J assigned. These tables miss some clones; where compared with another copy, unresolved V genes account for less than half of the shortfall, and the remainder is unexplained. V and J calls and clone size are copied from that table; D and trimming were computed from the DNA. The sample profile shows 450,000 to 650,000 clones; roughly 72% of them were found once. Around 12% of the sample rests with the top ten.

The sequence links TRBV5-1 to TRBJ2-1; 9 bases in the junction line up with TRBD2. Material for sequencing was PBMCs. This TCR was sampled from a middle-aged woman in good health. Some clones in this sample may be carry-over from other donors' samples. In nucleotide form, the sequence is TGCGCCAGCAGCTTCGGACTAGCGCAGGATGAGCAGTTCTTC. This encodes CASSFGLAQDEQFF.